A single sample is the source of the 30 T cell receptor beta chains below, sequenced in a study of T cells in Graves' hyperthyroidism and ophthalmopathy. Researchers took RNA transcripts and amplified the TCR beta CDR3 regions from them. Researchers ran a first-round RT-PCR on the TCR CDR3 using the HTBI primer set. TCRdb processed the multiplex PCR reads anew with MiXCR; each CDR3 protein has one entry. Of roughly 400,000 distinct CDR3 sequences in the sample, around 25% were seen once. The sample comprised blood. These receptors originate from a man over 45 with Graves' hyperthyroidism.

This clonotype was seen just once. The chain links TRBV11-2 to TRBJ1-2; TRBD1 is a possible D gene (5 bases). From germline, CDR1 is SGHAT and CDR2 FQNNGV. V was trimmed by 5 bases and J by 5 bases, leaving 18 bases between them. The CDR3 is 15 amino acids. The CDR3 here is CASSEPDKSGYGYTF. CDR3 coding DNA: TGTGCCAGCAGCGAACCGGACAAATCGGGATATGGCTACACCTTC.

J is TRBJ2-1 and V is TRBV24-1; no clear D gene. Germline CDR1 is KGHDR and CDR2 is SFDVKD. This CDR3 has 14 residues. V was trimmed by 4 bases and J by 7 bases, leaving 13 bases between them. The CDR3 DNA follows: TGTGCCACCAGTGAACTATCGAGCAGAAATGAGCAGTTCTTC. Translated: CATSELSSRNEQFF.

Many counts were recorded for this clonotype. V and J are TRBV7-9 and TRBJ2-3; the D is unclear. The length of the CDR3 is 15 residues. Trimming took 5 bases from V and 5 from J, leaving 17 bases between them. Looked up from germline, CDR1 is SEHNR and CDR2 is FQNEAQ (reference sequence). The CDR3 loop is CASSHHEAPGDTQYF. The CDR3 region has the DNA TGTGCCAGCAGCCACCATGAGGCTCCCGGAGATACGCAGTATTTT.

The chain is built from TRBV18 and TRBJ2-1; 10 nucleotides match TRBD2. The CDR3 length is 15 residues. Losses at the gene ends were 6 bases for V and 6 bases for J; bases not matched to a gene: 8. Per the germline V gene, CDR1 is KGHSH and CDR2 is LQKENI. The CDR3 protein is CASSPPGLASNEQFF. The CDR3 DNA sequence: TGTGCCAGCTCTCCTCCGGGACTAGCGAGCAATGAGCAGTTCTTC.

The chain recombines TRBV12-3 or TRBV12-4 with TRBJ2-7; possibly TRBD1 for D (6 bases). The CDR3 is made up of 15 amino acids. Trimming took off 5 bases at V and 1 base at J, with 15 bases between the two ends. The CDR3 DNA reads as TGTGCCAGCAGTCGAACCGGGACAAAGTCCTACGAGCAGTACTTC. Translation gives CASSRTGTKSYEQYF.

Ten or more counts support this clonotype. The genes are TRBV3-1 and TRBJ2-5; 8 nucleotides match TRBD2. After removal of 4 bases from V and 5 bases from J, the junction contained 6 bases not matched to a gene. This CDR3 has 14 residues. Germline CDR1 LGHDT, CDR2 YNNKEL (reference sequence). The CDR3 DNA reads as TGTGCCAGCAGCCCTGGACTAGCAATCGAGACCCAGTACTTC. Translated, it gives CASSPGLAIETQYF.

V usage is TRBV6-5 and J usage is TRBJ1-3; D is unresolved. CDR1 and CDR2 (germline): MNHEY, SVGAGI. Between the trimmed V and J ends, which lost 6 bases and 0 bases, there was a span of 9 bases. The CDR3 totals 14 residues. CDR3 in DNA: TGTGCCAGCAGACTCGAGAGCTCTGGAAACACCATATATTTT. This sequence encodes CASRLESSGNTIYF.

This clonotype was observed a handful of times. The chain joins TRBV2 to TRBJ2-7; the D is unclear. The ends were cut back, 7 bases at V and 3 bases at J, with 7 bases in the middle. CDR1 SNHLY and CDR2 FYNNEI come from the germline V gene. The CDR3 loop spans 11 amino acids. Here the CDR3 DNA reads TGTGCCAGCAATGGAGTCTACGAGCAGTACTTC. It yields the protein CASNGVYEQYF.

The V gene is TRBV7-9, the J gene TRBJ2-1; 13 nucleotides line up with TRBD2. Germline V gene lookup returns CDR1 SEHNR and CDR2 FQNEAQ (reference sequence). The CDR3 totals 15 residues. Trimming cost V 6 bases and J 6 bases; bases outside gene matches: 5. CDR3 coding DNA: TGTGCCAGCAGTGTACTAGCGGGAGGGCCCAATGAGCAGTTCTTC. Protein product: CASSVLAGGPNEQFF.

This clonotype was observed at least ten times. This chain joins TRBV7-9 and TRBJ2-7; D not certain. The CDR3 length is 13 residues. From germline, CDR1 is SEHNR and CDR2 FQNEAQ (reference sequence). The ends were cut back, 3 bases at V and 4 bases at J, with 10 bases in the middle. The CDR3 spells CASSLGDGYEQYF. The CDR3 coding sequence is TGTGCCAGCAGCTTGGGTGATGGGTACGAGCAGTACTTC.

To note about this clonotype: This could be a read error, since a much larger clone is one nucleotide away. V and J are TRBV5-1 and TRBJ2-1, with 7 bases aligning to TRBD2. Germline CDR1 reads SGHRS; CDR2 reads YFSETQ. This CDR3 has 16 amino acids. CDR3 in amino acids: CASSYDGGSSYNEEFF. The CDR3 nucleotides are TGCGCCAGCAGCTACGATGGCGGGAGCTCCTACAATGAGGAGTTCTTC.

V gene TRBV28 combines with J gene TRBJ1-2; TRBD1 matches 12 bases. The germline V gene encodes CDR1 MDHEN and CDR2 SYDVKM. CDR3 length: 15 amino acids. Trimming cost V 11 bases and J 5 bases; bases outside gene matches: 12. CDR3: CAGGTGGAWGYGYTF. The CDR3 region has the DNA TGTGCCGGAGGGACAGGGGGCGCCTGGGGGTATGGCTACACCTTC.

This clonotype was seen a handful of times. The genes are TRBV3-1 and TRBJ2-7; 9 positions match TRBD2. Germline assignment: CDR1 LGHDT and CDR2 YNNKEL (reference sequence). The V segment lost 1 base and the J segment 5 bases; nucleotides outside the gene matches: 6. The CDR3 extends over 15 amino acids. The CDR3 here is CASSQGNSGSDEQYF. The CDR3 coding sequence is TGTGCCAGCAGCCAAGGAAATAGCGGGAGTGACGAGCAGTACTTC.

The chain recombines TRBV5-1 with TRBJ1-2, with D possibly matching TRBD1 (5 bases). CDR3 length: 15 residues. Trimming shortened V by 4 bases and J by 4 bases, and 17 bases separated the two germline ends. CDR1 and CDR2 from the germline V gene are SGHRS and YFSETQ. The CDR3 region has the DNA TGCGCCAGCAGCCCCAGGGACGGACTAGGCTATGGCTACACCTTC. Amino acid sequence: CASSPRDGLGYGYTF.

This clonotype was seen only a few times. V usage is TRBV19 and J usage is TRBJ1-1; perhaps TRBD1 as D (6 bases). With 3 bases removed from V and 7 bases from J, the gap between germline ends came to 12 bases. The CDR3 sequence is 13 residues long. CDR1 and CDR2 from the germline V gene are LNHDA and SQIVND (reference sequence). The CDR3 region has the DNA TGTGCCAGTAGTATCCTGGACAGTCGTGAAGCTTTCTTT. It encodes CASSILDSREAFF.

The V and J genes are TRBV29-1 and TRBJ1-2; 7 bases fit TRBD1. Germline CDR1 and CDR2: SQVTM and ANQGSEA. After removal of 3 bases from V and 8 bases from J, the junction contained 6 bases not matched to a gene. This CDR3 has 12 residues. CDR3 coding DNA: TGCAGCGTTGAGGAGGGGGCTCGGGGCTACACCTTC. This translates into CSVEEGARGYTF.

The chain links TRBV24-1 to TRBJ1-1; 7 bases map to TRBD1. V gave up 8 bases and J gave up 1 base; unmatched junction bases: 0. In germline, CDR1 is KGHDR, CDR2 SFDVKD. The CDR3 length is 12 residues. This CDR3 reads CATKGANTEAFF. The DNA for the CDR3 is TGTGCCACCAAGGGGGCGAACACTGAAGCTTTCTTT.

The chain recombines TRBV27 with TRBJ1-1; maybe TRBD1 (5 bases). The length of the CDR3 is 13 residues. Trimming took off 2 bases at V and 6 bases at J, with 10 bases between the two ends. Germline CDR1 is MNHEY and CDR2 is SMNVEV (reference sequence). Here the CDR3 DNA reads TGTGCCAGCAGTTTAGCGGGGGTCCCTGAAGCTTTCTTT. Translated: CASSLAGVPEAFF.

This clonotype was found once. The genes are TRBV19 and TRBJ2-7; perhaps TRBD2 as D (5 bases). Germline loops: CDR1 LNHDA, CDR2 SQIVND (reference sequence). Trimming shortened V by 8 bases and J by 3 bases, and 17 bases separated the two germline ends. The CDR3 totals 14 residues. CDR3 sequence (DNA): TGTGCCAGTGATTGGACTTACCTAAGCTACGAGCAGTACTTC. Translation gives CASDWTYLSYEQYF.

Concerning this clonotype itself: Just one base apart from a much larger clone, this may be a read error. CDR3 sequence: CASSGQGRGDEQFF. CDR3 coding DNA: TGCGCCAGCAGTGGTCAGGGAAGGGGCGATGAGCAGTTCTTC. This sequence joins TRBV5-1 and TRBJ2-1; perhaps TRBD1 as D (5 bases). With 5 bases removed from V and 8 bases from J, the gap between germline ends came to 17 bases. CDR3 length: 14 residues. The V gene's germline CDR1 is SGHRS and CDR2 YFSETQ.

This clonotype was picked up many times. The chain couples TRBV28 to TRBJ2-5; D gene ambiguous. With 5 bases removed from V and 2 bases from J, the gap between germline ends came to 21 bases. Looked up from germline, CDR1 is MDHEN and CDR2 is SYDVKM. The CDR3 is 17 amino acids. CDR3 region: CASSPILGLVTQETQYF. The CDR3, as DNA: TGTGCCAGCAGTCCCATCTTGGGATTGGTGACACAAGAGACCCAGTACTTC.

The CDR3 bases are TGTGCCAGGCCCTCAACGAACACTGAAGCTTTCTTT. Its protein is CARPSTNTEAFF. The chain joins TRBV7-9 to TRBJ1-1, with D hard to call. Germline-derived CDR1 and CDR2 are SEHNR and FQNEAQ (reference sequence). The CDR3 spans 12 residues. V was pared by 9 bases and J by 1 base, with 9 bases between.

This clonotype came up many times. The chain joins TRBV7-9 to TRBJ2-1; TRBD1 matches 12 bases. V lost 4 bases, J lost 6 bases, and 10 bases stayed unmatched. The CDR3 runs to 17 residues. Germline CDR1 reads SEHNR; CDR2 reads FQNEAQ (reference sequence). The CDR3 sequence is CASSWTRDRGPFNEQFF. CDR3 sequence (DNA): TGTGCCAGCAGCTGGACCCGGGACAGGGGGCCATTCAATGAGCAGTTCTTC.

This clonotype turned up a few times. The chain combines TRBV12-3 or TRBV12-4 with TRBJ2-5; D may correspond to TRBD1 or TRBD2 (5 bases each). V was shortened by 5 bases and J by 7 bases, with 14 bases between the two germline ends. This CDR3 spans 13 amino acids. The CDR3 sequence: CASSPTMRGTQYF. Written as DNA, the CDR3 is TGTGCCAGCAGTCCGACTATGAGGGGGACCCAGTACTTC.

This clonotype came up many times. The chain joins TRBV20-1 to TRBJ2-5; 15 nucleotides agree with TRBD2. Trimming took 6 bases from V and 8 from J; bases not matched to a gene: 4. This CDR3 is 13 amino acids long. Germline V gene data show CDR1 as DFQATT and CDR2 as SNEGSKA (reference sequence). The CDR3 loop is CSAGLAGGETQYF. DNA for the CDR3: TGCAGTGCGGGACTAGCGGGGGGCGAAACCCAGTACTTC.

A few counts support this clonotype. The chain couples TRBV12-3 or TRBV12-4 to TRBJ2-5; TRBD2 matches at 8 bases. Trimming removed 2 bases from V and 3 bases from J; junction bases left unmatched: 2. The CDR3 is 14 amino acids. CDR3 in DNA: TGTGCCAGCAGTTTATTACTAGCGGAAGAGACCCAGTACTTC. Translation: CASSLLLAEETQYF.

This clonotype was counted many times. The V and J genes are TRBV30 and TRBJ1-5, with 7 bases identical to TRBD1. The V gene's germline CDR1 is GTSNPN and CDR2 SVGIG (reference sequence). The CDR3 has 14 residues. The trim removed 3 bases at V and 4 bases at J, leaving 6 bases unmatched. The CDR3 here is CAWSQGQYNQPQHF. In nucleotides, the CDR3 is TGTGCCTGGAGCCAGGGACAGTATAATCAGCCCCAGCATTTT.

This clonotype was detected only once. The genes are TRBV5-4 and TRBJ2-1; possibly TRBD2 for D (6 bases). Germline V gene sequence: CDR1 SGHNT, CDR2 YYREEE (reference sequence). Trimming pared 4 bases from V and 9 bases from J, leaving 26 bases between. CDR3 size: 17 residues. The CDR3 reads CASSPGPGGLSLGEQFF. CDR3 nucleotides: TGTGCCAGCAGCCCTGGCCCTGGGGGACTCAGCCTTGGTGAGCAGTTCTTC.

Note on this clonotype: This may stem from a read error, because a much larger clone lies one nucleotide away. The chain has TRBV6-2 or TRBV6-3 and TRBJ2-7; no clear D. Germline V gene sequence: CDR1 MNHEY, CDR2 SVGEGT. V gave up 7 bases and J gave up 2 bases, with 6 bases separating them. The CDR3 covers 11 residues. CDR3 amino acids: CASTDAYEQYF. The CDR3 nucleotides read TGTGCCAGCACCGACGCCTACGAGCAGTACTTC.

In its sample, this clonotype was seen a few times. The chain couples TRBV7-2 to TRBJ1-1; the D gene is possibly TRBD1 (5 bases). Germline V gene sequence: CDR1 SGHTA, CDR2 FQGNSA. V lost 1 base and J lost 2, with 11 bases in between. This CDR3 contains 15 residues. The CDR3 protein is CASSLGGWGNTEAFF. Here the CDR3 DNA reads TGTGCCAGCAGCTTAGGAGGGTGGGGCAACACTGAAGCTTTCTTT.